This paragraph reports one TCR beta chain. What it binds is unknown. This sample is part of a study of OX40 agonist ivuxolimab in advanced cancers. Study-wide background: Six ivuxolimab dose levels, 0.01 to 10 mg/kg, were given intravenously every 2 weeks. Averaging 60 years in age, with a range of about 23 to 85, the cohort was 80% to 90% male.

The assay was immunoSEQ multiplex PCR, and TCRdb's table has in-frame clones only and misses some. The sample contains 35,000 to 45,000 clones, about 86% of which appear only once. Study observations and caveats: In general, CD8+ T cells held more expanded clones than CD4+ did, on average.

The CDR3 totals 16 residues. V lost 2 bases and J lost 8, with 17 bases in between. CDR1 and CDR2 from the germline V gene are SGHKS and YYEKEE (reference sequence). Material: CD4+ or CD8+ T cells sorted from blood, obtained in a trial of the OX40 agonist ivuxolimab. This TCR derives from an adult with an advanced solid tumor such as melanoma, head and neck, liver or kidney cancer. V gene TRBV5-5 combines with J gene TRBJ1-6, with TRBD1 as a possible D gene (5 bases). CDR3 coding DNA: TGTGCCAGCAGCTTAGGGGTCGCAGGGCTAGATTCACCCCTCCACTTT. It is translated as CASSLGVAGLDSPLHF.